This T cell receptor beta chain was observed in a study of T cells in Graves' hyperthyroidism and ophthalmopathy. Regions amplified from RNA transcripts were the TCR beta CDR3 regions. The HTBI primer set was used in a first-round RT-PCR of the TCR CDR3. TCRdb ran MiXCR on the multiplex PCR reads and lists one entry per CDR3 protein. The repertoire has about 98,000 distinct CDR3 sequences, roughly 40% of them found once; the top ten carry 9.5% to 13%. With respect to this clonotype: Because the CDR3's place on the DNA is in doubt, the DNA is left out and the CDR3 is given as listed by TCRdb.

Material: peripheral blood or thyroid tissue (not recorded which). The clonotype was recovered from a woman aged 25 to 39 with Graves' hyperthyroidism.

The CDR3 loop is CASSFYICSAKQGLIYEQYF. This chain links TRBV9 with TRBJ2-7; the DNA was not used to check the table's D call, TRBD1. The germline V gene encodes CDR1 SGDLS and CDR2 YYNGEE. The CDR3 is 20 amino acids long, termini counted.